Reported below is one T cell receptor beta chain. What it binds is not known. This specimen belongs to a study of shared clonotypes between healthy human individuals. The study's findings and limits: In several donors, around 4.8% of naive CD4 clonotypes appeared in common.

The CDR3 is 13 residues long. Germline V gene data show CDR1 as GTSNPN and CDR2 as SVGIG (reference sequence). Trimming shortened V by 2 bases and J by 2 bases, and 10 bases separated the two germline ends. Into CD45RA+ naive and CD45RA-negative memory subsets, the CD4+ cells were split. TCRdb's table, derived via immunoSEQ multiplex PCR, lists solely in-frame clones and lacks some. The sample lists 2.5 million or so clones; around nine tenths were seen once. Sequencing was performed on naive CD4+ T cells sorted from blood. Described subset: CD45RA+ positively selected. The receptor's source is a man younger than 30 in good health. This chain uses TRBV30 with TRBJ2-7; no definite D call. The CDR3 DNA is TGTGCCTGGAGTCCACTCTTTCCCTACGAGCAGTACTTC. The encoded protein is CAWSPLFPYEQYF.